The rows below give T cell receptor beta chains drawn from one sample of a study of response to subunit inactivated influenza vaccine. TCRdb itself ran the RT-PCR reads through MiXCR, one entry per CDR3 protein. The repertoire holds roughly 550,000 distinct CDR3 sequences, with roughly 25% as singletons. The data were also submitted as part of a second study, on T cells expressing NK-cell markers.

The specimen comprised CD4+ T cells sorted from PBMCs, sampled roughly 12 days after vaccination. The origin of the receptors is a man aged 45 to 65 who received an inactivated influenza vaccine. CDR3s include the opening cysteine and the closing phenylalanine or tryptophan. Fields, in order: V gene, D gene, CDR3 protein. D genes are given only for firm matches.

>TRBV4-3|-
CASSQDYREETQYF
>TRBV18|-
CASSPYINSPLHF
>TRBV20-1|TRBD1
CSADRGPYNEQFF
>TRBV20-1|TRBD2
CSVGGRGPGELFF
>TRBV4-2|-
CASSQDLRQAEAFF
>TRBV4-2|-
CASSQERNEAFF
>TRBV18|TRBD1
CASSTGGVGNQPQHF
>TRBV10-3|TRBD2
CAISETPPGLAREQCF
>TRBV11-2|-
CASSLSSRSGELFF
>TRBV28|TRBD2
CASSTRLRTSGEETQYF
>TRBV12-3/TRBV12-4|TRBD1
CASSRSTGIYEQYF
>TRBV7-2|-
CASSLGGKIYEQYF
>TRBV4-1|-
CASSQPSLSSYNSPLHF
>TRBV4-1|-
CASSRQEELDEQYF
>TRBV10-3|TRBD1
CAISGGQIYEQYF
>TRBV7-9|-
CASSPPLFQRNTEAFF
>TRBV29-1|-
CSVEWGANTDTQYF
>TRBV7-9|TRBD2
CASSFTASGYNEQFF
>TRBV5-5|TRBD1
CASSWTGGAEAFF
>TRBV6-5|-
CASSYSGHYSYNEQFF
>TRBV12-3/TRBV12-4|-
CASSAGLSSGNTIYF
>TRBV12-3/TRBV12-4|TRBD1
CASSRTGGSFQTQYF
>TRBV4-1|-
CASSQGRQNTEAFF
>TRBV20-1|-
CSTTPQGKGNQPQHF
>TRBV5-5|-
CASSLQGREDTQYF
>TRBV7-9|TRBD2
CASSSSGAPGELFF
>TRBV7-2|TRBD2
CASSTPAGRTSYNEQFF
>TRBV6-1|-
CASSPSRAGDSYEQYF
>TRBV4-3|-
CASGNQGLGNTIYF
>TRBV28|-
CASSFPYTPRGTDTQYF
>TRBV10-3|TRBD1
CAITGTGQYNEQFF
>TRBV7-2|-
CASSLSGSRRADTQYF
>TRBV15|-
CATSRDPTDTQYF
>TRBV2|-
CASRMGAGELFF
>TRBV4-2|-
CASSQERTGGVYGYTF
>TRBV11-1|TRBD1
CASSPGGPDEQYF
>TRBV12-3/TRBV12-4|-
CASSFGSTGELFF
>TRBV6-5|-
CASSYSTGIGNIQYF
>TRBV6-2/TRBV6-3|TRBD2
CASRNSGRAIGELFF
>TRBV20-1|-
CSARDNRPYEQYF